One and the same sample provided the 10 T cell receptor beta chains below, sequenced in a study of T cell repertoires in aging, cancer and after chemotherapy. Multiplex touch-down PCR with TRB-A/B primers amplified rearranged V-D-J TRB sequences. MiXCR, run by TCRdb on the multiplex PCR reads, gives a single entry per CDR3 protein. This table holds 3,000 or so distinct CDR3 sequences, 30% to 35% found once. Peripheral blood genomic DNA, not sorted cells or RNA, was the template. Sequencing was done on a sample of blood. Receptors were obtained from a human donor with a solid tumor.

This clonotype is medium-sized in the sample. This chain links TRBV19 with TRBJ1-6; D unclear. The CDR3 contains 14 residues. Per germline, CDR1 LNHDA and CDR2 SQIVND (reference sequence). V was pared by 6 bases and J by 8 bases, with 14 bases between. CDR3 DNA: TGTGCCAGTAGCGATGGGGTAGGAGATTCACCCCTCCACTTT. It specifies CASSDGVGDSPLHF.

V usage is TRBV7-4 and J usage is TRBJ2-5; D might be TRBD1 or TRBD2, each matching 5 bases. Germline V CDR1 and CDR2: SGHVT, SQSDAQ. V was pared by 5 bases and J by 7 bases, with 11 bases between. The CDR3 totals 12 residues. In DNA, the CDR3 is TGTGCCAGCAGCGGACCTGGGGGGACCCAGTACTTC. This gives the protein CASSGPGGTQYF.

This clonotype was detected a few times. The chain couples TRBV5-6 to TRBJ1-1; D remains ambiguous. This CDR3 comprises 15 residues. The V end lost 2 bases, the J end lost 7 bases, and 18 bases lay between the germline ends. CDR1 and CDR2 from the germline V gene are SGHDT and YYEEEE. For the CDR3, the DNA is TGTGCCAGCAGCTTTCTCGGGCGGATCACTGATGAAGCTTTCTTT. Translated, it gives CASSFLGRITDEAFF.

V and J are TRBV6-6 and TRBJ2-1, with D tentatively TRBD1 or TRBD2 (5 bases each). The V and J ends lost 2 bases and 2 bases respectively, with 10 bases between them. This CDR3 has 15 amino acids. The germline V gene has CDR1 MNHNY and CDR2 SVGAGI (reference sequence). The CDR3 spells CASSYRDGTYNEQFF. The CDR3 DNA reads TGTGCCAGCAGTTACCGGGACGGCACCTACAATGAGCAGTTCTTC.

This chain joins TRBV2 and TRBJ1-2; 10 nucleotides match TRBD1. The V gene's germline CDR1 is SNHLY and CDR2 FYNNEI. V was pared by 7 bases and J by 1 base, with 6 bases of the junction left unmatched. This CDR3 is built from 15 residues. CDR3 loop: CASIGTGDSNYGYTF. CDR3 sequence (DNA): TGTGCCAGCATCGGGACAGGGGATAGTAACTATGGCTACACCTTC. The full variable domain, its missing parts supplied by reference TRBV2 and TRBJ1-2, is EPEVTQTPSHQVTQMGQEVILRCVPISNHLYFYWYRQILGQKVEFLVSFYNNEISEKSEIFDDQFSVERPDGSNFTLKIRSTKLEDSAMYFCASIGTGDSNYGYTFGSGTRLTVV.

The V gene is TRBV7-2, the J gene TRBJ2-7; the match to TRBD1 covers 9 bases. Germline V gene lookup returns CDR1 SGHTA and CDR2 FQGNSA. The length of the CDR3 is 16 residues. The trim removed 7 bases at V and 3 bases at J, leaving 13 bases unmatched. The CDR3 is CASTLVTGTGSYEQYF. CDR3 bases: TGTGCCAGCACCCTGGTGACCGGGACAGGGAGCTACGAGCAGTACTTC.

The J gene is TRBJ1-3, the V gene TRBV5-6; D remains ambiguous. The CDR3 sequence is 13 residues long. The germline CDR1 and CDR2 sequences are SGHDT and YYEEEE. V lost 1 base, J lost 6 bases, and 8 bases lay in between. CDR3: CASSLNTENTIYF. The CDR3 coding sequence is TGTGCCAGCAGCTTGAACACTGAAAACACCATATATTTT.

By share of the sample, this clonotype is medium-sized. The chain links TRBV19 to TRBJ2-7; no clear D gene. The germline V and J ends were trimmed by 4 bases and 0 bases, with 10 bases remaining between them. Germline V gives CDR1 LNHDA, CDR2 SQIVND (reference sequence). The CDR3 runs to 14 residues. CDR3 residues: CASSKDPSSYEQYF. The CDR3 DNA reads as TGTGCCAGTAGTAAAGACCCTAGCTCCTACGAGCAGTACTTC.

The chain couples TRBV9 to TRBJ1-6; TRBD1 matches at 10 bases. CDR3 length: 16 amino acids. Unmatched junction bases numbered 4, after V lost 0 bases and J lost 7 bases. Germline-derived CDR1 and CDR2 are SGDLS and YYNGEE. CDR3 sequence reads: CASSVGDRGLNSPLHF. Written as DNA, the CDR3 is TGTGCCAGCAGCGTAGGGGACAGGGGCTTGAATTCACCCCTCCACTTT.

V gene TRBV15 combines with J gene TRBJ1-4, with D perhaps matching TRBD1 (5 bases). The ends were cut back, 3 bases at V and 4 bases at J, with 18 bases in the middle. The germline CDR1 and CDR2 sequences are LNHNV and YYDKDF (reference sequence). This CDR3 contains 17 residues. The CDR3: CATSRDHSGDYNEKLFF. The CDR3 DNA is TGTGCCACCAGCAGGGATCACTCGGGGGACTATAATGAAAAACTGTTTTTT.